This entry describes one TCR beta chain. The entry originates in a study of T cell changes during pregnancy in multiple sclerosis. Unmatched junction bases numbered 5, after V lost 3 bases and J lost 5 bases. This CDR3 contains 15 residues. Germline values: CDR1 SGHVS, CDR2 FQNEAQ. Libraries were prepared by immunoSEQ multiplex PCR; TCRdb keeps only in-frame clonotypes and omits some of them. The sample shows roughly 93,000 clones, about 92% of them seen only once. The sample consisted of peripheral blood, taken after pregnancy. This TCR was sampled from a female donor with multiple sclerosis, enrolled in a pregnancy study. The chain joins TRBV7-8 to TRBJ2-2, with 8 bases matching TRBD1. The CDR3 DNA follows: TGTGCCAGCAGCTTCAGGGGGCTAGGGACCGGGGAGCTGTTTTTT. Translated: CASSFRGLGTGELFF.